This is a list of T cell receptor beta chains from one sample in a study of blood T cell repertoires in COVID-19. The assay was immunoSEQ multiplex PCR, and TCRdb's table has in-frame clones only and misses some. The sample carries some 150,000 clones, about 86% recorded once. The sample taken for sequencing was peripheral blood. The receptors were gathered from a woman aged 45-65 years with active or convalescent COVID-19. CDR3s include the opening cysteine and the closing phenylalanine or tryptophan. Fields, in order: V gene, CDR3 length, D gene, clone size, J gene, CDR3 protein, CDR3 DNA. The D gene is left open where the match is weak. Only some rows state a clone size, as once, few, many or a class for expanded clones.

v_gene: TRBV29-1
len: 13
d_gene: NA
abundance: NA
j_gene: TRBJ1-4
CDR3aa: CSVVAGKDAKLFF
CDR3nt: TGCAGCGTTGTGGCGGGGAAGGACGCGAAACTGTTTTTT

v_gene: TRBV7-9
len: 17
d_gene: NA
abundance: NA
j_gene: TRBJ2-3
CDR3aa: CASSSVQGGWLADTQYF
CDR3nt: TGTGCCAGCAGCTCTGTGCAGGGGGGTTGGTTAGCAGATACGCAGTATTTT

v_gene: TRBV4-3
len: 13
d_gene: NA
abundance: NA
j_gene: TRBJ2-7
CDR3aa: CASSQWRGYEQYF
CDR3nt: TGCGCCAGCAGCCAATGGAGGGGTTACGAGCAGTACTTC

v_gene: TRBV27
len: 15
d_gene: NA
abundance: NA
j_gene: TRBJ1-1
CDR3aa: CASRVGGALDPEAFF
CDR3nt: TGTGCCAGCAGGGTGGGGGGGGCACTAGACCCTGAAGCTTTCTTT

v_gene: TRBV7-2
len: 15
d_gene: NA
abundance: NA
j_gene: TRBJ2-6
CDR3aa: CASRGEVAGANVLTF
CDR3nt: TGTGCCAGCAGGGGTGAGGTTGCTGGGGCCAACGTCCTGACTTTC

v_gene: TRBV7-8
len: 12
d_gene: NA
abundance: many
j_gene: TRBJ1-1
CDR3aa: CASSLELAAAFF
CDR3nt: TGTGCCAGCAGCTTAGAACTCGCGGCAGCTTTCTTT

v_gene: TRBV27
len: 13
d_gene: NA
abundance: NA
j_gene: TRBJ2-7
CDR3aa: CASSLSYAYEQYF
CDR3nt: TGTGCCAGCAGTTTATCCTACGCGTACGAGCAGTACTTC

v_gene: TRBV12-3/TRBV12-4
len: 11
d_gene: NA
abundance: NA
j_gene: TRBJ2-1
CDR3aa: CASTNDNEQFF
CDR3nt: TGTGCCAGCACTAACGATAATGAGCAGTTCTTC

v_gene: TRBV11-2
len: 14
d_gene: NA
abundance: few
j_gene: TRBJ1-4
CDR3aa: CASSLSLKRTNPFF
CDR3nt: TGTGCCAGCAGCTTATCTTTGAAGCGGACCAACCCGTTTTTT

v_gene: TRBV6-5
len: 12
d_gene: NA
abundance: NA
j_gene: TRBJ1-1
CDR3aa: CASSYGAAEAFF
CDR3nt: TGTGCCAGCAGTTATGGGGCAGCTGAAGCTTTCTTT

v_gene: TRBV6-5
len: 15
d_gene: TRBD1
abundance: NA
j_gene: TRBJ2-7
CDR3aa: CASSPRQGLSYEQYF
CDR3nt: TGTGCCAGCAGTCCTCGACAGGGCCTTTCCTACGAGCAGTACTTC

v_gene: TRBV5-4
len: 13
d_gene: NA
abundance: NA
j_gene: TRBJ2-5
CDR3aa: CASSLQGQETQYF
CDR3nt: TGTGCCAGCAGCTTACAGGGTCAAGAGACCCAGTACTTC

v_gene: TRBV10-3
len: 16
d_gene: TRBD2
abundance: NA
j_gene: TRBJ2-2
CDR3aa: CAIAGGTSRMSGELFF
CDR3nt: TGTGCCATTGCGGGGGGGACTAGCCGAATGTCCGGGGAGCTGTTTTTT

v_gene: TRBV7-6
len: 15
d_gene: NA
abundance: once
j_gene: TRBJ2-5
CDR3aa: CASSSDWRLQETQYF
CDR3nt: TGTGCCAGCAGCTCTGACTGGAGGTTACAAGAGACCCAGTACTTC

v_gene: TRBV19
len: 16
d_gene: TRBD2
abundance: NA
j_gene: TRBJ2-1
CDR3aa: CASRLYGTSGLDEQFF
CDR3nt: TGTGCCAGTAGGCTCTACGGGACTAGCGGGTTGGATGAGCAGTTCTTC

v_gene: TRBV4-1
len: 14
d_gene: NA
abundance: NA
j_gene: TRBJ2-7
CDR3aa: CASSSQRDLDEQYF
CDR3nt: TGCGCCAGCAGCTCCCAAAGGGACTTGGACGAGCAGTACTTC